This TCR beta chain stems from a study of T cells in Graves' hyperthyroidism and ophthalmopathy. Broader study findings: A model of 13 V-J pairs discriminated ophthalmopathy from stable hyperthyroidism.

Remarks on this clonotype: What it binds is not known.

What was amplified from RNA transcripts were TCR beta CDR3 regions. The HTBI primer set served for first-round RT-PCR of the TCR CDR3. Each CDR3 protein is one row after TCRdb ran MiXCR on the multiplex PCR reads. Found here are around 360,000 distinct CDR3 sequences, roughly 15% of them singletons; the top ten hold roughly 19%. The PBMCs were taken from approximately 9.7 ml of fresh peripheral blood. Sequencing was carried out using blood. The clonotype comes from a woman in her sixties with Graves' ophthalmopathy.

CDR3: CASSPPHLGARYNEQFF. In DNA form, the CDR3 reads TGTGCCAGCAGTCCACCCCATTTGGGGGCCCGTTACAATGAGCAGTTCTTC. The J gene is TRBJ2-1, the V gene TRBV9; perhaps TRBD1 as D (6 bases). The V gene lost 5 bases and the J gene lost 4 bases, with 22 bases spanning the gap. Germline values: CDR1 SGDLS, CDR2 YYNGEE. The CDR3 runs 17 residues. The entire variable domain, with the rest obtained from reference TRBV9 and TRBJ2-1, is as follows: DSGVTQTPKHLITATGQRVTLRCSPRSGDLSVYWYQQSLDQGLQFLIQYYNGEERAKGNILERFSAQQFPDLHSELNLSSLELGDSALYFCASSPPHLGARYNEQFFGPGTRLTVL.